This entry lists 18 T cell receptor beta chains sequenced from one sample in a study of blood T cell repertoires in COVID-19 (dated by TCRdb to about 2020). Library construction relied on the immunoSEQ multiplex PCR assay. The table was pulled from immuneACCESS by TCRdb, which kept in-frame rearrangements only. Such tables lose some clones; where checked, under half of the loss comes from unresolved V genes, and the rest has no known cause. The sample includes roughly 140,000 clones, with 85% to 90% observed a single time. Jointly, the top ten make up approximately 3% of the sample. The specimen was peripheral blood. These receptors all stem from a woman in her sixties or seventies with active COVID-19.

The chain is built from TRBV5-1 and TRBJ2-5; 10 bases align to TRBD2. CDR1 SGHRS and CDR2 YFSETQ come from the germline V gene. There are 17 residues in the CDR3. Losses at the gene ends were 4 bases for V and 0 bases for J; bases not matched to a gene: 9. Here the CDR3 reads CASSPGLAVGYQETQYF. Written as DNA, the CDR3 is TGCGCCAGCAGCCCCGGACTAGCGGTGGGGTACCAAGAGACCCAGTACTTC.

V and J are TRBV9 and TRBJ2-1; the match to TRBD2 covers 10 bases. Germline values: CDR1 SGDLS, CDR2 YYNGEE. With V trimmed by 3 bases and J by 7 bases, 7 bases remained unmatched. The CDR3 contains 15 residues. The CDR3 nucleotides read TGTGCCAGCAGCGCAAGACTAGCGGGCTGGAATGAGCAGTTCTTC. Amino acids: CASSARLAGWNEQFF.

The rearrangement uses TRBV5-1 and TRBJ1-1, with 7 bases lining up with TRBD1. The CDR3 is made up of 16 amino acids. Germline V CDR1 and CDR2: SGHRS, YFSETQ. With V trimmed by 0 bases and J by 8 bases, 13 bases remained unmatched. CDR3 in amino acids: CASSLVPGQSDVEAFF. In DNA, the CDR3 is TGCGCCAGCAGCTTGGTCCCGGGACAGTCAGACGTGGAAGCTTTCTTT.

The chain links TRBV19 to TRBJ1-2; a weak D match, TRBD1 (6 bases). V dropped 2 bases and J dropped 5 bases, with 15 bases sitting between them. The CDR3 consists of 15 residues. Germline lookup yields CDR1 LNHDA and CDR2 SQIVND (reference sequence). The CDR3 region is CASSIWARGQYGYTF. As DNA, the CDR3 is TGTGCCAGTAGTATATGGGCCAGGGGACAATATGGCTACACCTTC. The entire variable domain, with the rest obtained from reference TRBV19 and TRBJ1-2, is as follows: DGGITQSPKYLFRKEGQNVTLSCEQNLNHDAMYWYRQDPGQGLRLIYYSQIVNDFQKGDIAEGYSVSREKKESFPLTVTSAQKNPTAFYLCASSIWARGQYGYTFGSGTRLTVV.

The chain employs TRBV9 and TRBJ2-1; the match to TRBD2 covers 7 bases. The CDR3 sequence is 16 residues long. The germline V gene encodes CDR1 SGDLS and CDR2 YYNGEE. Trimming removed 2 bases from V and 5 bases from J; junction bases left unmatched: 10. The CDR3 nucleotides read TGTGCCAGCAGCGTTCGGGGGGTTCTAGCCGACAATGAGCAGTTCTTC. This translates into CASSVRGVLADNEQFF.

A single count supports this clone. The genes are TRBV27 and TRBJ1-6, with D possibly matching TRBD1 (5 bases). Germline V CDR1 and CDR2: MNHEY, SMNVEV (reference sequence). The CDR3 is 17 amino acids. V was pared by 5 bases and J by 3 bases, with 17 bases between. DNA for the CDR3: TGTGCCAGCAGTCCCCTCAGGGATTACGGCTATAATTCACCCCTCCACTTT. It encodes CASSPLRDYGYNSPLHF.

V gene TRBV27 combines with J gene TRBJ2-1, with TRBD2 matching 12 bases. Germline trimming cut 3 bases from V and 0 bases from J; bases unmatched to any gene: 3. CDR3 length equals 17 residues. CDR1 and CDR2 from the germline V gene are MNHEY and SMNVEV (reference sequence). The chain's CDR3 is CASSLGLAGSSYNEQFF. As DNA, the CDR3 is TGTGCCAGCAGTTTGGGACTAGCGGGTAGCTCCTACAATGAGCAGTTCTTC.

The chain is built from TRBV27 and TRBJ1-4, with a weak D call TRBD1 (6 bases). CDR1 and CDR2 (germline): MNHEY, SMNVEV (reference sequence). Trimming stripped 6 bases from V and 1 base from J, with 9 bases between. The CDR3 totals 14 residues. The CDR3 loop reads CASSEQGTNEKLFF. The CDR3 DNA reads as TGTGCCAGCAGCGAACAGGGAACTAATGAAAAACTGTTTTTT.

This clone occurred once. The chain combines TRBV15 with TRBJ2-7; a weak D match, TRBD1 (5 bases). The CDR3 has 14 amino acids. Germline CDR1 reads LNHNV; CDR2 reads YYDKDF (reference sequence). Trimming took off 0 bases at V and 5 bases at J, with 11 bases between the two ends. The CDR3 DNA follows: TGTGCCACCAGCAGAGATATAGGGGCGGACGAGCAGTACTTC. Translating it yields CATSRDIGADEQYF.

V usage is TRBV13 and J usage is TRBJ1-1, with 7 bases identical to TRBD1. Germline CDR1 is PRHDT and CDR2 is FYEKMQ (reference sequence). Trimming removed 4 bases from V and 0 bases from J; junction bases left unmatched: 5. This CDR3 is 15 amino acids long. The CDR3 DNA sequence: TGTGCCAGCAGCTCCGCGGGACAGATGAACACTGAAGCTTTCTTT. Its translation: CASSSAGQMNTEAFF.

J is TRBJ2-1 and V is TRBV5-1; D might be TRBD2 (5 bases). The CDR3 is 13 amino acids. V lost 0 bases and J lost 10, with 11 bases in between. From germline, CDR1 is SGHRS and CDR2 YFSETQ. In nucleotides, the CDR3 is TGCGCCAGCAGCTTGGAGCTAGCCCGAGAGCAGTTCTTC. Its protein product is CASSLELAREQFF. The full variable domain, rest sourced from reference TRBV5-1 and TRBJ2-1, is KAGVTQTPRYLIKTRGQQVTLSCSPISGHRSVSWYQQTPGQGLQFLFEYFSETQRNKGNFPGRFSGRQFSNSRSEMNVSTLELGDSALYLCASSLELAREQFFGPGTRLTVL.

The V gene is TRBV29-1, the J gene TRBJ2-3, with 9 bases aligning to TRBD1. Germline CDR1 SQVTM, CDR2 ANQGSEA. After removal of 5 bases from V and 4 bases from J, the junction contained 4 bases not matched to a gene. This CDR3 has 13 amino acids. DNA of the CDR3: TGCAGCGTTTCGGGACAGGGTCCAGATACGCAGTATTTT. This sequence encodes CSVSGQGPDTQYF.

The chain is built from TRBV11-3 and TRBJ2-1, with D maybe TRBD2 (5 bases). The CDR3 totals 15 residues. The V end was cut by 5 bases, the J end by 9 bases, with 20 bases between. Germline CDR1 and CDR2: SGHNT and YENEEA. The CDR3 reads CASSPRTAGGGEQFF. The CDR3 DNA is TGTGCCAGCAGCCCTCGGACGGCCGGAGGTGGTGAGCAGTTCTTC.

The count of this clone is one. The CDR3 sequence is CASSSRTVNTEAFF. DNA of the CDR3: TGTGCCAGCAGTAGCCGGACAGTAAACACTGAAGCTTTCTTT. The chain couples TRBV2 to TRBJ1-1; D might be TRBD1 (6 bases). V dropped 5 bases and J dropped 2 bases, with 12 bases sitting between them. The CDR3 length is 14 residues. Germline V lookup: CDR1 SNHLY, CDR2 FYNNEI.

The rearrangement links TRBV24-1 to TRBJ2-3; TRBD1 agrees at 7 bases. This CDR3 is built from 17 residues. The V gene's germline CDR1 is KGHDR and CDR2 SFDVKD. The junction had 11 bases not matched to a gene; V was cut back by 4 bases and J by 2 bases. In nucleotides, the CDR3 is TGTGCCACCAGTGACCGCATCGACAGGGAACACACAGATACGCAGTATTTT. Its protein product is CATSDRIDREHTDTQYF.

The CDR3 DNA reads TGTGCCAGCAGCGATTCGGGGACAGCTCATCAGCCCCAGCATTTT. As protein: CASSDSGTAHQPQHF. The chain has TRBV9 and TRBJ1-5; 7 positions agree with TRBD1. The CDR3 is made up of 15 amino acids. CDR1 is SGDLS and CDR2 is YYNGEE in the germline V gene. V lost 3 bases, J lost 5 bases, and 8 bases stayed unmatched.

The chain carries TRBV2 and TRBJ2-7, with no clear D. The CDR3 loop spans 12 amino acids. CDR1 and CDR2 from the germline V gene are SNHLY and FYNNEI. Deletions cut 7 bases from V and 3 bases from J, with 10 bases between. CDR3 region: CASTREDYEQYF. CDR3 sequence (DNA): TGTGCCAGCACCCGAGAGGACTACGAGCAGTACTTC. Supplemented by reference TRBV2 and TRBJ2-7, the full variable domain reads EPEVTQTPSHQVTQMGQEVILRCVPISNHLYFYWYRQILGQKVEFLVSFYNNEISEKSEIFDDQFSVERPDGSNFTLKIRSTKLEDSAMYFCASTREDYEQYFGPGTRLTVT.

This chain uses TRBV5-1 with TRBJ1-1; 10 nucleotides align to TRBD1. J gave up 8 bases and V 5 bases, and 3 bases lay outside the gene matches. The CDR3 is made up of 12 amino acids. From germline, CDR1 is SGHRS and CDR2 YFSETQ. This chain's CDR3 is CASSTGQGEAFF. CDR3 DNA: TGCGCCAGCAGTACGGGACAGGGGGAAGCTTTCTTT.